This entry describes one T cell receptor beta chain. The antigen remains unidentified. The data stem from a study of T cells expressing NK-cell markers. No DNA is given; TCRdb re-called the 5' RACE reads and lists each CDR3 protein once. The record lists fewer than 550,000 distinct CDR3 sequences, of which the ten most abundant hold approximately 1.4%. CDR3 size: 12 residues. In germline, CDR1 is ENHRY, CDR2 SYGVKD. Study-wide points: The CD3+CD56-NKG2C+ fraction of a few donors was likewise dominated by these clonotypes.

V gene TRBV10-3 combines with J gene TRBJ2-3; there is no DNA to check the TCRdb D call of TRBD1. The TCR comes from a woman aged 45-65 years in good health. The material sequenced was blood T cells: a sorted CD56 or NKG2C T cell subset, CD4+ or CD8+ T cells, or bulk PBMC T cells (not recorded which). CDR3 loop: CAIKQGTDTQYF.